The rows below give T cell receptor beta chains drawn from one sample of a study of cytomegalovirus exposure and HLA in healthy donors. Repertoires were generated with immunoSEQ multiplex PCR, while TCRdb's copy carries only in-frame clones and drops some. Among around 300,000 clones listed, approximately 86% were seen once. The sequencing sample was made of PBMCs. The receptors here all came from a woman in her late teens or twenties in good health and CMV-seronegative. Each CDR3 is given with its conserved first and last residue. The D gene is left open where the match is weak. Size values are once, few and many counts, or a class for expanded clones, and some rows have none.

size	D	V	J	DNA	CDR3
NA	NA	TRBV28	TRBJ2-1	TGTGCCAGCACCACTGGACCTGGCGGGAATGAGCAGTTCTTC	CASTTGPGGNEQFF
NA	NA	TRBV7-3	TRBJ2-7	TGTGCCAGCAGCTTAATTAATGGACTCTCCGAGCAGTACTTC	CASSLINGLSEQYF
few	NA	TRBV4-1	TRBJ1-2	TGCGCCAGCAGCCAAGATGGACAGCCCTATGGCTACACCTTC	CASSQDGQPYGYTF
once	TRBD2	TRBV7-2	TRBJ2-3	TGTGCCAGCAGCTTAATAGCGGGGGGGGAGCGAGATACGCAGTATTTT	CASSLIAGGERDTQYF
NA	NA	TRBV7-6	TRBJ2-7	TGTGCCAGCTCTTGGTCTGCTAGTGGCGGGTACGAGCAGTACTTC	CASSWSASGGYEQYF
NA	TRBD1	TRBV5-6	TRBJ1-2	TGTGCCAGCAGCTTTCGCGGGACAGCCTATGGCTACACCTTC	CASSFRGTAYGYTF
NA	NA	TRBV27	TRBJ1-4	TGTGCCAGCAGTTTATCGGTCCGAGGGTCTAATGAAAAACTGTTTTTT	CASSLSVRGSNEKLFF
NA	NA	TRBV4-1	TRBJ2-6	TGCGCCAGCAGTCATCCTTTGCGCTCTGGGGCCAACGTCCTGACTTTC	CASSHPLRSGANVLTF
few	TRBD1	TRBV27	TRBJ1-6	TGTGCCAGCAGTCTCGACAGGGGTTGGAATTCACCCCTCCACTTT	CASSLDRGWNSPLHF
NA	NA	TRBV7-7	TRBJ2-7	TGTGCTAGCAGCCCCGCGGAGTATTCCGACGAGCAGTACTTC	CASSPAEYSDEQYF
NA	NA	TRBV4-3	TRBJ2-1	TGCGCCAGCAGCCAGACAGGCGCGAGCTCCTACAATGAGCAGTTCTTC	CASSQTGASSYNEQFF
NA	TRBD1	TRBV30	TRBJ1-5	TGTGCCTGGAGTCAGGGGGCTCCCAATCAGCCCCAGCATTTT	CAWSQGAPNQPQHF
few	TRBD1	TRBV19	TRBJ1-5	TGTGCCAGTAGTATAACCACAGGGGGCATTCCTCAGCCCCAGCATTTT	CASSITTGGIPQPQHF
NA	NA	TRBV5-4	TRBJ2-3	TGTGCCAGCAGCTTGGCGTCTGGCGGTAGAGATACGCAGTATTTT	CASSLASGGRDTQYF
NA	NA	TRBV27	TRBJ2-7	TGTGCCAGCAGTTGGGCAGCCGGAAGCTCCTACGAGCAGTACTTC	CASSWAAGSSYEQYF
NA	TRBD1	TRBV5-4	TRBJ2-7	TGTGCCAGCAGCACCGGACAGGGGGCGCGGGAGCAGTACTTC	CASSTGQGAREQYF
NA	TRBD1	TRBV7-9	TRBJ1-2	TGTGCCAGCAGCCCGATCCAACGGACAGGGGGCAACTATGGCTACACCTTC	CASSPIQRTGGNYGYTF
NA	TRBD1	TRBV5-1	TRBJ1-1	TGCGCCAGCAGCTTTAGGACAGGTCAACGGACTGAAGCTTTCTTT	CASSFRTGQRTEAFF
NA	NA	TRBV5-6	TRBJ1-5	TGTGCCAGCAGCTTAGGAGGGGAACAGCCCCAGCATTTT	CASSLGGEQPQHF
NA	TRBD1	TRBV5-1	TRBJ2-7	TGCGCCAGCAGCTTGTATCAGGGGGCTTACGAGCAGTACTTC	CASSLYQGAYEQYF
NA	TRBD1	TRBV5-1	TRBJ1-2	TGCGCCAGCAGCTGGACCGGGACAGGGAAAAATGGCTACACCTTC	CASSWTGTGKNGYTF
NA	NA	TRBV11-3	TRBJ2-7	TGTGCCAGCAGCTTGAGAGGACAGACCTACGAGCAGTACTTC	CASSLRGQTYEQYF
NA	TRBD2	TRBV7-3	TRBJ2-1	TGTGCCAGCAGCTTCCGGACTAGCGGGTACAATGAGCAGTTCTTC	CASSFRTSGYNEQFF
NA	TRBD1	TRBV5-8	TRBJ2-7	TGTGCCAGCAGCAACACAGGGGGTTTCGGTAACTACGAGCAGTACTTC	CASSNTGGFGNYEQYF
NA	TRBD2	TRBV2	TRBJ2-1	TGTGCCAGCAGCCCTTCGACTAGCGCGAGTACCAATGAGCAGTTCTTC	CASSPSTSASTNEQFF
NA	NA	TRBV28	TRBJ1-1	TGTGCCAGTCAGGGGAGATACACTGAAGCTTTCTTT	CASQGRYTEAFF
few	NA	TRBV7-2	TRBJ2-7	TGTGCCAGCAGCTTTACGGGGTACGAGCAGTACTTC	CASSFTGYEQYF
NA	NA	TRBV9	TRBJ2-1	TGTGCCAGCAGCGTAGGGGCGGGGGCGAACAATGAGCAGTTCTTC	CASSVGAGANNEQFF
NA	NA	TRBV7-8	TRBJ2-7	TGTGCCAGCAGCTTAGTGCGACAGGCCGAGCAGTACTTC	CASSLVRQAEQYF
few	NA	TRBV12-2	TRBJ2-5	TGTGCAAGTCGCTTAGTAGGGCGGGAGCCTCTCCAAGAGACCCAGTACTTC	CASRLVGREPLQETQYF
NA	TRBD1	TRBV27	TRBJ1-2	TGTGCCAGCAGACCCAAGACAGGGCGTGGCTACACCTTC	CASRPKTGRGYTF
NA	NA	TRBV6-1	TRBJ1-2	TGTGCCAGCAGTGAAGCGCGGCACGTTTATGGCTACACCTTC	CASSEARHVYGYTF
NA	NA	TRBV25-1	TRBJ1-4	TGTGCCAGCAGTGAATATATCCAGGCAAAACTGTTTTTT	CASSEYIQAKLFF
few	TRBD1	TRBV25-1	TRBJ2-7	TGTGCCAGCAGCTCCGGGACAGGGCTGAGCGAGCAGTACTTC	CASSSGTGLSEQYF
once	TRBD1	TRBV27	TRBJ1-2	TGTGCCAGCAATACAGGGGGCAGTGGCTACACCTTC	CASNTGGSGYTF
few	NA	TRBV2	TRBJ1-2	TGTGCCAGCAGTGAAACACAGGATTATGGCTACACCTTC	CASSETQDYGYTF
NA	NA	TRBV28	TRBJ2-1	TGTGCCAGCAGTTTATGGGGCGGGACCAACAGGAATGAGCAGTTCTTC	CASSLWGGTNRNEQFF
NA	NA	TRBV5-1	TRBJ1-2	TGCGCCAGCAGCTTCGGAAGGGGTGGATATGGCTACACCTTC	CASSFGRGGYGYTF
NA	NA	TRBV27	TRBJ2-1	TGTGCCAGCAGTGGGAGCGGTTCCCCCTCCTACAATGAGCAGTTCTTC	CASSGSGSPSYNEQFF
NA	NA	TRBV7-9	TRBJ1-1	TGTGCCAGCAGCCCAAAGTTTCGGGGGACTGAAGCTTTCTTT	CASSPKFRGTEAFF
NA	NA	TRBV30	TRBJ2-5	TGTGCCTGGAGCGAGGTGGGGACCCAGTACTTC	CAWSEVGTQYF
NA	NA	TRBV27	TRBJ1-2	TGTGCCAGCAGCACCAGGGGAATCTATGGCTACACCTTC	CASSTRGIYGYTF
NA	NA	TRBV7-9	TRBJ2-2	TGTGCCAGCAGCTTAGGTTGGGGCTTCGGGGAGCTGTTTTTT	CASSLGWGFGELFF
NA	NA	TRBV4-1	TRBJ2-2	TGCGCCAGCAGCCAGCCCGACAGGAACACCGGGGAGCTGTTTTTT	CASSQPDRNTGELFF
NA	NA	TRBV9	TRBJ1-6	TGTGCCAGCAGCGTAGGCGGACAGACTACCTCCTATAATTCACCCCTCCACTTT	CASSVGGQTTSYNSPLHF
NA	TRBD1	TRBV6-5	TRBJ2-4	TGTGCCAGCAGTTACAAGGGGGCGAAAAACATTCAGTACTTC	CASSYKGAKNIQYF
once	TRBD1	TRBV5-1	TRBJ2-5	TGCGCCAGCAGCTTGGGCAGGGGGGAGACCCAGTACTTC	CASSLGRGETQYF
NA	NA	TRBV18	TRBJ1-5	TGTGCCAGCTCACTTGGGACACCTTATAGCAATCAGCCCCAGCATTTT	CASSLGTPYSNQPQHF
NA	TRBD2	TRBV28	TRBJ2-7	TGTGCCAGCAGTCTCCTTGGGGCGGGAGGAGGGGAGCAGTACTTC	CASSLLGAGGGEQYF
NA	NA	TRBV7-8	TRBJ2-1	TGTGCCAGCAGCTGGCAATACAATGAGCAGTTCTTC	CASSWQYNEQFF
NA	TRBD1	TRBV6-5	TRBJ1-6	TGTGCCAGCTCAGTGGGGACAGGGTTTAATTCACCCCTCCACTTT	CASSVGTGFNSPLHF
NA	TRBD2	TRBV29-1	TRBJ2-2	TGCAGCGTTGAGACTAGCGGGAGGGGCGGGGAGCTGTTTTTT	CSVETSGRGGELFF
NA	NA	TRBV19	TRBJ2-3	TGTGCCAGTAGTATCTCGGGAGATACGCAGTATTTT	CASSISGDTQYF
few	TRBD1	TRBV2	TRBJ2-3	TGTGCCAGCAACGTTAAGGGACAGCCACCCAATACGCAGTATTTT	CASNVKGQPPNTQYF
NA	TRBD1	TRBV5-6	TRBJ1-5	TGTGCCAGCAGCTCACAGGGGAATAGCAATCAGCCCCAGCATTTT	CASSSQGNSNQPQHF
NA	NA	TRBV6-5	TRBJ2-2	TGTGCCAGCAGTCGAGACAGGGACTGGCGGGAGCTGTTTTTT	CASSRDRDWRELFF
NA	NA	TRBV11-2	TRBJ1-5	TGTGCCAGCAGCTTAATTGGGCGGCCCCAGCATTTT	CASSLIGRPQHF